This T cell receptor (beta chain) was captured in a study of cytomegalovirus exposure and HLA in healthy donors. In its sample, this clone was seen a few times. CDR3 length: 14 residues. The V end lost 4 bases, the J end lost 6 bases, and 16 bases lay between the germline ends. The germline V gene has CDR1 LNHDA and CDR2 SQIVND (reference sequence). Researchers ran the PCR with 60 Vbeta and 13 Jbeta primers. Sequencing used immunoSEQ multiplex PCR; TCRdb keeps in-frame clones, though not all of them. Of approximately 96,000 clones in the sample, roughly 70% were seen once. Sequences were obtained from PBMCs. The sequence was obtained from a male donor in good health and CMV-seronegative. The V call is TRBV19, the J call TRBJ2-7, with D possibly being TRBD2 (6 bases). CDR3: CASSTGVREGEQYF. CDR3 nucleotide sequence: TGTGCCAGTAGTACGGGGGTGAGAGAGGGCGAGCAGTACTTC.